This TCR beta chain was sequenced during a study of regulatory T cells in long-lasting Graves disease. In this sample, this clonotype turned up many times. For TCR beta, libraries came from iRepertoire HTBI primers and Arm-PCR of CDR3 regions. In the original processing: Detected in the samples were over 60 TRBV and about 15 TRBJ segments. Each CDR3 protein is one row after TCRdb ran MiXCR on the multiplex PCR reads. The V and J calls and clone size come from TCRdb's table, not from the authors' own analysis. The sample lists 420,000 or so distinct CDR3 sequences, about 15% occurring once. Time point denoted: newly diagnosed GD, antithyroid drugs for less than 3 months. Making the TCR library involved RNA that had been extracted from PBMCs. The sample also formed part of further work on T cells in Graves' hyperthyroidism and ophthalmopathy. That study adds: Graves' hyperthyroidism was deemed stable given no ophthalmopathy progression within 18 months. HTBI primers drove first-round RT-PCR of the TCR CDR3.

The TCR originated in a young woman with Graves disease. Specimen: peripheral blood mononuclear cells (PBMCs), collected at new diagnosis, from a patient treated with antithyroid drugs.

The CDR3 loop is CASSFGPRYEQYF. The CDR3 nucleotides read TGTGCCAGCAGTTTCGGGCCTAGGTACGAGCAGTACTTC. V is TRBV28 and J is TRBJ2-7; D is undetermined. Between the trimmed V and J ends, which lost 3 bases and 4 bases, there was a span of 10 bases. Germline V gene data show CDR1 as MDHEN and CDR2 as SYDVKM. The CDR3 totals 13 residues. Filled out from reference TRBV28 and TRBJ2-7, the complete variable domain reads DVKVTQSSRYLVKRTGEKVFLECVQDMDHENMFWYRQDPGLGLRLIYFSYDVKMKEKGDIPEGYSVSREKKERFSLILESASTNQTSMYLCASSFGPRYEQYFGPGTRLTVT.